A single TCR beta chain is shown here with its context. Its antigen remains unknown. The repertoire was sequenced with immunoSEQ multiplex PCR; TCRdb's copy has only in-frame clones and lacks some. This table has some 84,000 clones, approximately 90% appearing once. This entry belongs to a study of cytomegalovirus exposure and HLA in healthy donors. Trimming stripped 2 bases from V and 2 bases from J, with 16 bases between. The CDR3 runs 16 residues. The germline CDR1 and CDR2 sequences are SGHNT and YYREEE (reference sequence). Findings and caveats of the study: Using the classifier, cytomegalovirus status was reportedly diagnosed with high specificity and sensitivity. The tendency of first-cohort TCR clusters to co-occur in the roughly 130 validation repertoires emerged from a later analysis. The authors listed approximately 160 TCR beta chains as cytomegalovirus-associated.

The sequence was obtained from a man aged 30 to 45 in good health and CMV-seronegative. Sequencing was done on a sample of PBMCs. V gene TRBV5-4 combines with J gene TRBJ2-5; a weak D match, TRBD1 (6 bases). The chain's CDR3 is CASSLLPGRGQETQYF. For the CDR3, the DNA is TGTGCCAGCAGCTTACTGCCCGGAAGGGGGCAAGAGACCCAGTACTTC.